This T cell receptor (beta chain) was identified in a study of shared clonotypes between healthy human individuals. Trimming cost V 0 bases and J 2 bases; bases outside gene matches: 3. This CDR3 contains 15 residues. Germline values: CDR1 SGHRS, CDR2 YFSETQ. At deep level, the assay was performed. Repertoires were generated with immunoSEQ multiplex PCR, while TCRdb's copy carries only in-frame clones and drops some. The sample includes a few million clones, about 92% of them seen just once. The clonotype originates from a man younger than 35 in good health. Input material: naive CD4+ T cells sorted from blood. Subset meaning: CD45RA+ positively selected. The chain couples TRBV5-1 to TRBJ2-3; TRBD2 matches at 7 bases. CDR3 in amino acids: CASSLGEGFTDTQYF. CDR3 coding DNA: TGCGCCAGCAGCTTGGGGGAGGGATTCACAGATACGCAGTATTTT.